This T cell receptor beta chain was sequenced in a study of cytomegalovirus exposure and HLA in healthy donors. Both 60 Vbeta primers and 13 Jbeta primers went into the PCR. TCRdb keeps only in-frame clones here, not all; method: immunoSEQ multiplex PCR. The repertoire has 95,000 to 150,000 clones, around 67% of them found once; the top ten carry around 4.2%. The length of the CDR3 is 13 residues. Trimming took 10 bases from V and 2 from J; bases not matched to a gene: 4. CDR1 and CDR2 from the germline V gene are LNHDA and SQIVND (reference sequence). Sequenced: PBMCs. This clonotype originated in a woman in her thirties or forties in good health and CMV-seronegative. V and J are TRBV19 and TRBJ2-2; TRBD1 matches 7 bases. DNA for the CDR3: TGTGCCATTGGGACAGATAACACCGGGGAGCTGTTTTTT. Its translation: CAIGTDNTGELFF. The variable domain in full, completed from reference TRBV19 and TRBJ2-2, reads DGGITQSPKYLFRKEGQNVTLSCEQNLNHDAMYWYRQDPGQGLRLIYYSQIVNDFQKGDIAEGYSVSREKKESFPLTVTSAQKNPTAFYLCAIGTDNTGELFFGEGSRLTVL.